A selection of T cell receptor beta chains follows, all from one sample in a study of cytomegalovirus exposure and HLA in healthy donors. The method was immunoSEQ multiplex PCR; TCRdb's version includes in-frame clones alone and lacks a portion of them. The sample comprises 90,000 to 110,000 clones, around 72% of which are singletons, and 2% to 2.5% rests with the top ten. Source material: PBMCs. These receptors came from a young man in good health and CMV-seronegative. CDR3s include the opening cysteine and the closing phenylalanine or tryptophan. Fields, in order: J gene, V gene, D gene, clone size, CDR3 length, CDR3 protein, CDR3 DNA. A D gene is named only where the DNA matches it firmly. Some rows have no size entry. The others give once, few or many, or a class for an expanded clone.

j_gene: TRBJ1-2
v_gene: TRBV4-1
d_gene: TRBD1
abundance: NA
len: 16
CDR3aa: CASSRSGTGVYYGYTF
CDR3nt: TGCGCCAGCAGCCGTTCCGGGACAGGAGTTTATTATGGCTACACCTTC

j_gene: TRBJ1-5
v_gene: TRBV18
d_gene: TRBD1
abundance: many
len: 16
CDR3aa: CASSPRQGEGNQPQHF
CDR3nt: TGTGCCAGCTCACCGAGACAGGGAGAAGGCAATCAGCCCCAGCATTTT

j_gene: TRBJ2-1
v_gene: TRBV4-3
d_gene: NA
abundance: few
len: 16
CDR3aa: CASSQDIRGDSNEQFF
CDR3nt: TGCGCCAGCAGCCAAGATATAAGGGGGGACAGCAATGAGCAGTTCTTC

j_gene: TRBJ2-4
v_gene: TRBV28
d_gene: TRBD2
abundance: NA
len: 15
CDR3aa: CASSLAGGQGSIQYF
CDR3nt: TGTGCCAGCAGTTTAGCGGGAGGGCAAGGAAGCATTCAGTACTTC

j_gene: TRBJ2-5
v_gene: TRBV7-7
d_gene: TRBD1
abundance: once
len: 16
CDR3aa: CASSLASGTAQETQYF
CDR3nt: TGTGCCAGCAGCTTAGCGAGTGGGACAGCGCAAGAGACCCAGTACTTC

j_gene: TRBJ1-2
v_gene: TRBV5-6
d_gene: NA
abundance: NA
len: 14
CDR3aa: CASSLQAANYGYTF
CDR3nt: TGTGCCAGCAGCTTACAGGCTGCTAACTATGGCTACACCTTC

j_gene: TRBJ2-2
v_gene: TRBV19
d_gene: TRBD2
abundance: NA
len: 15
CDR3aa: CASSVPGLGAGELFF
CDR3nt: TGTGCCAGTAGTGTACCGGGACTAGGTGCCGGGGAGCTGTTTTTT

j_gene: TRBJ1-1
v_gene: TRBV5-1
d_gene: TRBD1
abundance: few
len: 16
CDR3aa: CASSLDRGLSNTEAFF
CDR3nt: TGCGCCAGCAGCCTCGACAGGGGTCTCTCGAACACTGAAGCTTTCTTT

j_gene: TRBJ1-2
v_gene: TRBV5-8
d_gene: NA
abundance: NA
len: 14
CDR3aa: CASSLAEPRGNYTF
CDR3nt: TGTGCCAGCAGCTTGGCAGAGCCCCGGGGAAACTACACCTTC

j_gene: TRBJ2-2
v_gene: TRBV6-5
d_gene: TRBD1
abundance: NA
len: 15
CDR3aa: CASSRQGAMAGELFF
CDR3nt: TGTGCCAGCAGTCGACAGGGGGCTATGGCCGGGGAGCTGTTTTTT

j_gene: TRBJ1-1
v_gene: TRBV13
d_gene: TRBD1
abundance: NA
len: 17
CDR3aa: CASSLGRLRGQVTEAFF
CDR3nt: TGTGCCAGCAGCTTAGGCCGATTAAGGGGGCAGGTCACTGAAGCTTTCTTT

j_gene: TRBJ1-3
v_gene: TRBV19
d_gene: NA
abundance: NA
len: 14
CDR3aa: CASMSPGVGNTIYF
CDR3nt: TGTGCCAGTATGAGCCCAGGCGTCGGAAACACCATATATTTT

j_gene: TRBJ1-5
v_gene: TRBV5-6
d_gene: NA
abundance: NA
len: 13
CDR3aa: CASSLGHNQPQHF
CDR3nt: TGTGCCAGCAGCTTGGGGCACAATCAGCCCCAGCATTTT

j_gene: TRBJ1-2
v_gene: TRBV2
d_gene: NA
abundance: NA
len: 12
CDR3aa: CASIQGRYGYTF
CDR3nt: TGTGCCAGCATACAGGGTAGATATGGCTACACCTTC

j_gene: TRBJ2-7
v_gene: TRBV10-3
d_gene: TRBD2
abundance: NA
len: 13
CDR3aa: CANGEGRSYEQYF
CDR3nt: TGTGCCAACGGGGAGGGACGGTCCTACGAGCAGTACTTC

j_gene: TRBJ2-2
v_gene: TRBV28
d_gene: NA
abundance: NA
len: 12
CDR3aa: CASNVASGELFF
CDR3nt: TGTGCCAGCAATGTTGCGTCCGGGGAGCTGTTTTTT

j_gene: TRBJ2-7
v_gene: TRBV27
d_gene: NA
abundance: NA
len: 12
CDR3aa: CASSIPRGEQYF
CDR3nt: TGTGCCAGCAGCATTCCGCGCGGCGAGCAGTACTTC

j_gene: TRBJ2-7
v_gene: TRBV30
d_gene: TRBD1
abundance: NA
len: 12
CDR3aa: CAWSYGQGAQYF
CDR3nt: TGTGCCTGGAGTTATGGACAGGGGGCCCAGTACTTC

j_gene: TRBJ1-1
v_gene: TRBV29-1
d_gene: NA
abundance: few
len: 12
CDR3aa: CSVEPGYTEAFF
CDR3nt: TGCAGCGTTGAACCGGGGTACACTGAAGCTTTCTTT

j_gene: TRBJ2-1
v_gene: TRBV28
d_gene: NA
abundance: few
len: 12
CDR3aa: CASSLGWTPQFF
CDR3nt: TGTGCCAGCAGTTTAGGGTGGACTCCACAGTTCTTC

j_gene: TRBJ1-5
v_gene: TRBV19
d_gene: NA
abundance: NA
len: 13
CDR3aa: CASSINIDQPQHF
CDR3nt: TGTGCCAGTAGTATAAACATCGATCAGCCCCAGCATTTT

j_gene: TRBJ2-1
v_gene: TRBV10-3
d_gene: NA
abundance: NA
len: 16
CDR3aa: CAISEPGLSSYNEQFF
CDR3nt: TGTGCCATCAGTGAGCCGGGACTGAGCTCCTACAATGAGCAGTTCTTC

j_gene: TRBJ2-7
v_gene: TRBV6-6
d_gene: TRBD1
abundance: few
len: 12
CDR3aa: CASMGQTYEQYF
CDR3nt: TGTGCCAGCATGGGACAGACCTACGAGCAGTACTTC

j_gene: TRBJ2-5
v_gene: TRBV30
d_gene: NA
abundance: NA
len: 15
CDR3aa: CAWREGASARETQYF
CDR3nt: TGTGCCTGGAGGGAGGGGGCGAGCGCGAGAGAGACCCAGTACTTC

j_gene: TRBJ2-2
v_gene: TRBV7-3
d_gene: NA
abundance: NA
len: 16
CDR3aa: CASSLMGPHGTGELFF
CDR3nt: TGTGCCAGCAGCTTAATGGGGCCGCATGGCACCGGGGAGCTGTTTTTT